This record covers a single TCR beta chain. What it recognizes is unknown. This specimen belongs to a study of T cell responses to AZD1222 COVID-19 vaccine. Clones were sequenced by immunoSEQ multiplex PCR, and TCRdb holds only the in-frame ones, with some missing. Seen here are around 150,000 clones, approximately 89% observed once, and the top ten hold roughly 2.1%. Study-level results: Repertoire sampling occurred only after the peak T cell response.

CDR1 is MNHEY, CDR2 SVGAGI, per germline. Trimming shortened V by 8 bases and J by 0 bases, and 14 bases separated the two germline ends. The CDR3 consists of 15 residues. The chain joins TRBV6-5 to TRBJ1-5; the D is unclear. This specimen consisted of peripheral blood, obtained on day 0 of AZD1222 vaccination. This receptor was identified in an adult in good health. The CDR3 DNA reads as TGTGCCAGCGCCACCACCCCCGTTAGCAATCAGCCCCAGCATTTT. Its translation: CASATTPVSNQPQHF.